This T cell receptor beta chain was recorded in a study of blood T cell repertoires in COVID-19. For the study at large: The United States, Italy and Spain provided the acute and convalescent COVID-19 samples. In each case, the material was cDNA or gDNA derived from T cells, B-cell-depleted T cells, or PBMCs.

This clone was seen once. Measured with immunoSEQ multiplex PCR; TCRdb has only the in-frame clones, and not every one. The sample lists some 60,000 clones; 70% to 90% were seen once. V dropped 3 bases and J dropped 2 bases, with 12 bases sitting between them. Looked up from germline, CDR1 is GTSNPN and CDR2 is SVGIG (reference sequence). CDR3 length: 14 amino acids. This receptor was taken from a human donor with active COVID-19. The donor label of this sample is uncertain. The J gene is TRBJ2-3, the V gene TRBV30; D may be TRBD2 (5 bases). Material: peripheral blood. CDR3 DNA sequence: TGTGCCTGGAGGGGAGAGGGAAACACAGATACGCAGTATTTT. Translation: CAWRGEGNTDTQYF.